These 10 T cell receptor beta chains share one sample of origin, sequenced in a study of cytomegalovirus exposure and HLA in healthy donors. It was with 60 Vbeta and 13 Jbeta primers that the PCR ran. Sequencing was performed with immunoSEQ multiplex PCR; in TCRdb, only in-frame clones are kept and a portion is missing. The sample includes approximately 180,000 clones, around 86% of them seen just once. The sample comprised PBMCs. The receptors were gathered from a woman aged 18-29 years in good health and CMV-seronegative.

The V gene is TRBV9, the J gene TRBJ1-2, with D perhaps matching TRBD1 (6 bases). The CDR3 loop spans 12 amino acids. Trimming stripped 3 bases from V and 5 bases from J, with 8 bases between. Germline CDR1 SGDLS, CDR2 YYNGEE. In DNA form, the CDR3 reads TGTGCCAGCAGCGCCCAGGGGTATGGCTACACCTTC. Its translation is CASSAQGYGYTF.

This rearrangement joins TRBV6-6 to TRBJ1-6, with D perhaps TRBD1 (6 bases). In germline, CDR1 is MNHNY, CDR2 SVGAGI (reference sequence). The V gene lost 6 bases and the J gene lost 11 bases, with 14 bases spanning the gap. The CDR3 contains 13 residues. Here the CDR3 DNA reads TGTGCCAGCAGCCCACAGGGTACGACACCCCTCCACTTT. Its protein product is CASSPQGTTPLHF.

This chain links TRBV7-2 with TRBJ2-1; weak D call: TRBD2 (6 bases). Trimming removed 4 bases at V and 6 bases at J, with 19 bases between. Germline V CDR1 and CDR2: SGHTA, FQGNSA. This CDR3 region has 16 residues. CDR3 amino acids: CASSWAPGLGGNEQFF. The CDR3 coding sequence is TGTGCCAGCAGCTGGGCCCCGGGACTGGGGGGCAATGAGCAGTTCTTC.

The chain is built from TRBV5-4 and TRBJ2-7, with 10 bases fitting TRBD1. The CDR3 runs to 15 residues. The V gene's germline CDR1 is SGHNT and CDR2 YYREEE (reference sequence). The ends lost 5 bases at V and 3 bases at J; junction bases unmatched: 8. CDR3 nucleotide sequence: TGTGCCAGCAGTTATGGGACAGGGGCAAGCTACGAGCAGTACTTC. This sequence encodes CASSYGTGASYEQYF.

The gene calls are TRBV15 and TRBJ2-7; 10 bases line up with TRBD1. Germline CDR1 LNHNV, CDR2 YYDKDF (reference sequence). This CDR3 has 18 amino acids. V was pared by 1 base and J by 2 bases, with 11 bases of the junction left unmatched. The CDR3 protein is CATSRAWAGTGAPYEQYF. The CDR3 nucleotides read TGTGCCACCAGCAGAGCATGGGCCGGGACAGGGGCCCCCTACGAGCAGTACTTC.

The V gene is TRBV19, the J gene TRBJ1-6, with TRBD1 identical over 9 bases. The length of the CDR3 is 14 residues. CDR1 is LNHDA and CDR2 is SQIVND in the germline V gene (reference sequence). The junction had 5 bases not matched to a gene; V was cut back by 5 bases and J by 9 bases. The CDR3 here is CASSFTGGLSPLHF. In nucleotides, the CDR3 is TGTGCCAGTAGTTTCACAGGGGGCCTTTCACCCCTCCACTTT.

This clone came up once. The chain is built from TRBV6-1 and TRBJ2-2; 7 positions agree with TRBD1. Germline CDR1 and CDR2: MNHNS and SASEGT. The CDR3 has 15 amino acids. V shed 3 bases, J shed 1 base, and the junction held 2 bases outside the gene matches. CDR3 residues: CASSENRGNTGELFF. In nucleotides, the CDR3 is TGTGCCAGCAGTGAGAACAGGGGGAACACCGGGGAGCTGTTTTTT.

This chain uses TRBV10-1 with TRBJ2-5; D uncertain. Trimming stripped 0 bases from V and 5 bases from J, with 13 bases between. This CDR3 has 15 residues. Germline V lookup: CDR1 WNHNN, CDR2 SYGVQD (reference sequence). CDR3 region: CASSESILLLETQYF. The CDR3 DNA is TGCGCCAGCAGTGAGTCAATCCTCCTACTGGAGACCCAGTACTTC.

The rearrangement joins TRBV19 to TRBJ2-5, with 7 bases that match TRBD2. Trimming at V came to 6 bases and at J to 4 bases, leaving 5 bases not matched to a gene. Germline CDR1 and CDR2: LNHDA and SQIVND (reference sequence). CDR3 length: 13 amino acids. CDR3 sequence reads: CASRVSGLETQYF. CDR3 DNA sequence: TGTGCCAGTAGGGTTAGCGGGCTAGAGACCCAGTACTTC.

The CDR3: CASRNTWGAEAFF. For the CDR3, the DNA is TGTGCCAGCAGAAACACATGGGGGGCTGAAGCTTTCTTT. The chain joins TRBV7-9 to TRBJ1-1, with a possible D match to TRBD1 (5 bases). V was trimmed by 6 bases and J by 6 bases, leaving 14 bases between them. The CDR3 runs 13 residues. The V gene's germline CDR1 is SEHNR and CDR2 FQNEAQ (reference sequence).